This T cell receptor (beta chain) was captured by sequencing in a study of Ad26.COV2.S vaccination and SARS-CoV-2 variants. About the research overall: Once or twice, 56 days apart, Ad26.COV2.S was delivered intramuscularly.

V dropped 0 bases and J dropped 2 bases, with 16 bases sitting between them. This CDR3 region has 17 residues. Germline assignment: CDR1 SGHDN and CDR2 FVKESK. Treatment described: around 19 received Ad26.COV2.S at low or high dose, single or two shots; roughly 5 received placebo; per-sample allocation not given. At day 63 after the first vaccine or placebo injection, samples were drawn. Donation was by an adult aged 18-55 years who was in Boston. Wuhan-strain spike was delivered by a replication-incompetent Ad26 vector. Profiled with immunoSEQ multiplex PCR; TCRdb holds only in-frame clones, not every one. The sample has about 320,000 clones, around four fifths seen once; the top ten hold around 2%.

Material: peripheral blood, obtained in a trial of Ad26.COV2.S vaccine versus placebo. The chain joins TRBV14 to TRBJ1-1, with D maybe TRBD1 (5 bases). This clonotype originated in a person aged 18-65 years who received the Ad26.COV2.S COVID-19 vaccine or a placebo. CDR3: CASSQDLVTGLNTEAFF. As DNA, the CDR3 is TGTGCCAGCAGCCAAGATTTAGTAACAGGCCTTAACACTGAAGCTTTCTTT. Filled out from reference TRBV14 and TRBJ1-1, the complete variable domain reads EAGVTQFPSHSVIEKGQTVTLRCDPISGHDNLYWYRRVMGKEIKFLLHFVKESKQDESGMPNNRFLAERTGGTYSTLKVQPAELEDSGVYFCASSQDLVTGLNTEAFFGQGTRLTVV.